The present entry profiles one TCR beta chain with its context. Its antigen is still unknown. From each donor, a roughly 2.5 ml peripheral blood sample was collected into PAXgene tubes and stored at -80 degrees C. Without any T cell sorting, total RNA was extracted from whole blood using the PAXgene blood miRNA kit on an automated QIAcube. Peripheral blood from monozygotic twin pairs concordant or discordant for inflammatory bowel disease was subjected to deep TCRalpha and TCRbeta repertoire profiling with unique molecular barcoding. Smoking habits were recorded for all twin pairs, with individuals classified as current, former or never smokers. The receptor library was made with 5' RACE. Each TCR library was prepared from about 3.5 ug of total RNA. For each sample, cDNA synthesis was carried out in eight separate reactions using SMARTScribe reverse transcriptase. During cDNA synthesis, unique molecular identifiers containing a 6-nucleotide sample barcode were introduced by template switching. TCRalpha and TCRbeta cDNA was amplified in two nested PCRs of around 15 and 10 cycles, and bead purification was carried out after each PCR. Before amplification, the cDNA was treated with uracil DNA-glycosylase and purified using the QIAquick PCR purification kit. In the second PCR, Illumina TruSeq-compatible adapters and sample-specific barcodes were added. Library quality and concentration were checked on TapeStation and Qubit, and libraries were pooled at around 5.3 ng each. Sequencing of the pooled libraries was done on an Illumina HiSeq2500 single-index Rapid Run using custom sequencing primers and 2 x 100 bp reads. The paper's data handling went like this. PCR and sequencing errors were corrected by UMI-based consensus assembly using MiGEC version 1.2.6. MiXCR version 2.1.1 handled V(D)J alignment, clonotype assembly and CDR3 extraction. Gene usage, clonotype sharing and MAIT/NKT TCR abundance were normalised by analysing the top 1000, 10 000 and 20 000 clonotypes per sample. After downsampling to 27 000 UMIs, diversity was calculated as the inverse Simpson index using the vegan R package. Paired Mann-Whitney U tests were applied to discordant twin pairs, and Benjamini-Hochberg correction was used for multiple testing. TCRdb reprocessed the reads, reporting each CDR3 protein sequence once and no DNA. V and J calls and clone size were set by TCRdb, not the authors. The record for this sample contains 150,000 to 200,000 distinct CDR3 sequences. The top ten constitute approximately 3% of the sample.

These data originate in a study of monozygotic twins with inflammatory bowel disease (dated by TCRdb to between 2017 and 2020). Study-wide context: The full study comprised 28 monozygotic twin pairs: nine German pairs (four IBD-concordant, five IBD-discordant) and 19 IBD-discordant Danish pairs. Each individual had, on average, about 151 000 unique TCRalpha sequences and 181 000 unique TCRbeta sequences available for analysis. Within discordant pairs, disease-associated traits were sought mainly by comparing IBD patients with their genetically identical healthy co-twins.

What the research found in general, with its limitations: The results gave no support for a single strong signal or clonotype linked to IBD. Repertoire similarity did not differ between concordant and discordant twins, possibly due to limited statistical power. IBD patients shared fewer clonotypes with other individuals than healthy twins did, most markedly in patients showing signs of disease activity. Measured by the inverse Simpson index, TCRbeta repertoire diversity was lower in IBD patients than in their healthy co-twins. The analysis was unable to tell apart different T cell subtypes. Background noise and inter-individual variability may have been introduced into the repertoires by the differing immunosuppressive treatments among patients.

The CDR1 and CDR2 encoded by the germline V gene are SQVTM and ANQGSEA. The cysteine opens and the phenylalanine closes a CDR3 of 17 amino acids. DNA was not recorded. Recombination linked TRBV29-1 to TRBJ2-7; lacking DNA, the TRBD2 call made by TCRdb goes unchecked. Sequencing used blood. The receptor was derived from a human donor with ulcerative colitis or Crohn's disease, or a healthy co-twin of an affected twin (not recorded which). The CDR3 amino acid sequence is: CSVEEAGLITEAYEQYF.